A selection of T cell receptor beta chains follows, all from one sample in a study of T cell repertoires in Merkel cell carcinoma. Measured with immunoSEQ multiplex PCR; TCRdb has only the in-frame clones, and not every one. The sample includes approximately 14,000 clones, approximately 73% seen only once; the top ten take 17%. The specimen was tumor tissue. These receptors were taken from an adult with Merkel cell carcinoma. The CDR3 runs from the conserved cysteine through the conserved F or W. The D gene is left open where the match is weak. Clone size is shown for a subset of rows, as once, few, many or a class of expanded clone.

V	size	D	J	DNA	CDR3
TRBV24-1	-	-	TRBJ2-7	TGTGCCACCAGTGATTCGACTGACAGGACTCGGGGTCAAGAACGCTACGAGCAGTACTTC	CATSDSTDRTRGQERYEQYF
TRBV6-5	-	-	TRBJ1-1	TGTGCCAGCAAACAGGGATACACTGAAGCTTTCTTT	CASKQGYTEAFF
TRBV15	once	TRBD1	TRBJ2-7	TGTGCCACCAGCATGGACCGGACAGGGGGCTACGAGCAGTACTTC	CATSMDRTGGYEQYF
TRBV2	-	TRBD2	TRBJ2-3	TGTGCCAGCAGGGTAGCGGGGGGCACAGATACGCAGTATTTT	CASRVAGGTDTQYF
TRBV27	-	TRBD2	TRBJ2-1	TGTGCCAGCAGTTCCCCTTTTTACGGGAGGGCCTACAATGAGCAGTTCTTC	CASSSPFYGRAYNEQFF
TRBV28	once	-	TRBJ2-1	TGTGCCAGCAGTAGCGCCCCGGGACTCTGGAGCTCCTACAATGAGCAGTTCTTC	CASSSAPGLWSSYNEQFF
TRBV7-2	-	-	TRBJ2-5	TGTGCCAGCAGCCCGGTGCAAGAGACCCAGTACTTC	CASSPVQETQYF
TRBV6-1	few	-	TRBJ1-6	TGTGCCAGCAGTGAAGCGACAGCGAGCCCGAATTCACCCCTCCACTTT	CASSEATASPNSPLHF
TRBV15	-	-	TRBJ2-1	TGTGCCACCAGCAGAGTCGCGGCGGGATTCCAGGGTACAGCGTCAGGGAGATGGCAGTTCTTC	CATSRVAAGFQGTASGRWQFF
TRBV24-1	-	TRBD2	TRBJ2-1	TGTGCCACCAGTGACGGATCGGGACTAGCGGGAGATGATGAGCAGTTCTTC	CATSDGSGLAGDDEQFF
TRBV19	-	TRBD1	TRBJ1-3	TGTGCCAGTAGTATGTGGACAGGGTCTTCAAGAAACACCATATATTTT	CASSMWTGSSRNTIYF
TRBV28	-	TRBD1	TRBJ1-2	TGTGCCAGCAGTTCTCCCGGGACAGCCCTTAACTATGGCTACACCTTC	CASSSPGTALNYGYTF
TRBV24-1	-	TRBD1	TRBJ1-4	TGTGCCACCAGTGATCCGGGACAGGGGGATGAAAAACTGTTTTTT	CATSDPGQGDEKLFF
TRBV6-6	-	TRBD1	TRBJ1-5	TGTGCCAGCAGTCCCATTGGTCTAGACAGGGTAGACCGTCCCCAGCATTTT	CASSPIGLDRVDRPQHF
TRBV7-9	-	-	TRBJ1-3	TGTGCCAGCAGCACAGGAAACACCATATATTTT	CASSTGNTIYF
TRBV25-1	-	-	TRBJ2-1	TGTGCCAGCAGTGAGCTTAATGAGCAGTTCTTC	CASSELNEQFF
TRBV2	-	-	TRBJ1-1	TGTGCCAGCAGTGTGCGCAGAGACGAAGCTTTCTTT	CASSVRRDEAFF
TRBV30	-	-	TRBJ1-1	TGTGCCTGGAAGCCGGGCGGGGGAGAAGCTTTCTTT	CAWKPGGGEAFF
TRBV2	-	TRBD1	TRBJ2-7	TGTGCCAGCAGTGGGTACAGGGGCAACGAGCAGTACTTC	CASSGYRGNEQYF
TRBV3-1/TRBV3-2	few	-	TRBJ1-2	TGTGCCAGCAGCCAAGAGGGTGAACAGCCCTGGGTCGGCTACACCTTC	CASSQEGEQPWVGYTF
TRBV3-1/TRBV3-2	-	-	TRBJ2-5	TGTGCCAGCAGCCCCAATGATGGGAGTTACGAGACCCAGTACTTC	CASSPNDGSYETQYF
TRBV25-1	-	TRBD1	TRBJ1-1	TGTGCCAGCAGTGAAGGATATGGCAGGGGGCAAACGAACACTGAAGCTTTCTTT	CASSEGYGRGQTNTEAFF
TRBV7-2	-	-	TRBJ1-2	TGTGCCAGCAGCCTACTCTCCCATGGCTACACCTTC	CASSLLSHGYTF
TRBV27	few	-	TRBJ1-6	TGTGCCAGCAGTTTTGGAAATACTTCACCCCTCCACTTT	CASSFGNTSPLHF
TRBV19	-	-	TRBJ1-2	TGTGCCAGTAGTATAACTGGCGACAGCACATACGCTAACTATGGCTACACCTTC	CASSITGDSTYANYGYTF
TRBV14	once	-	TRBJ2-2	TGTGCCAGCAGCCGGGGGGCCGGGGAGCTGTTTTTT	CASSRGAGELFF
TRBV3-1/TRBV3-2	-	-	TRBJ2-2	TGTGCCAGCAGCCAATCTGGGGGGGCGCAGGGGGAGCTGTTTTTT	CASSQSGGAQGELFF
TRBV7-3	once	TRBD1	TRBJ2-7	TGTGCCAGCAGCCGGGGGACAGGGACTGAGCAGTACTTC	CASSRGTGTEQYF
TRBV6-2/TRBV6-3	-	TRBD1	TRBJ1-5	TGTGCCAGCAGCCCAAGGACAGGGGTTCGGAAGCCCCAGCATTTT	CASSPRTGVRKPQHF
TRBV7-2	once	-	TRBJ1-4	TGTGCCAGCAGCTTAGCGGGAGGGGCTGGCTTTGAAAAACTGTTTTTT	CASSLAGGAGFEKLFF
TRBV5-8	once	-	TRBJ1-1	TGTGCCAGCAGCCGGGCACAGATGTATGCTTTCTTT	CASSRAQMYAFF
TRBV7-6	-	-	TRBJ2-5	TGTGCCAGCAGTCTCCTAGGGGCTCCCGGGACCCAGTACTTC	CASSLLGAPGTQYF
TRBV19	-	-	TRBJ1-1	TGTGCCAGTAGTCCACTGGTGAACACTGAAGCTTTCTTT	CASSPLVNTEAFF
TRBV25-1	-	-	TRBJ2-2	TGTGCCAGCAGTTCGACGGGGGGCAGGACCGGGGAGCTGTTTTTT	CASSSTGGRTGELFF
TRBV3-1/TRBV3-2	once	-	TRBJ1-2	TGTGCCAGCAGCCAAGGGTTTGAAGATGGCTACACCTTC	CASSQGFEDGYTF
TRBV19	-	-	TRBJ2-3	TGTGCCACCACGGAATCCCGGGGTACGCAGTATTTT	CATTESRGTQYF
TRBV19	-	-	TRBJ2-5	TGTGCCAGTAGTGCTGGACGGAGGGAGACCCAGTACTTC	CASSAGRRETQYF
TRBV27	once	TRBD2	TRBJ2-1	TGTGCCAGCAGTCAGGGACTAGCGGGAACTTTAGAGCAGTTCTTC	CASSQGLAGTLEQFF
TRBV7-9	-	TRBD1	TRBJ1-1	TGTGCCAGCCTCCCGGGACAGCAAATGAACACTGAAGCTTTCTTT	CASLPGQQMNTEAFF
TRBV7-3	-	-	TRBJ1-6	TGTGCCAGCAGCCTGTCGGGACCGGGGGGTTCACCCCTCCACTTT	CASSLSGPGGSPLHF
TRBV2	-	-	TRBJ2-2	TGTGCCAGCACTGTAATGCACGCCGAGGGTTTGTCCACCGGGGAGCTGTTTTTT	CASTVMHAEGLSTGELFF
TRBV15	-	-	TRBJ1-6	TGTGCCACCAGCAGAGCCGGGACAAAGAATTCACCCCTCCACTTT	CATSRAGTKNSPLHF
TRBV27	-	-	TRBJ1-5	TGTGCCAGCAGTTTATTTCCGGGGGCGGGCAATCAGCCCCAGCATTTT	CASSLFPGAGNQPQHF
TRBV6-5	few	-	TRBJ1-2	TGTGCCAGCAGTCCCCTTGGGGAGAACTATGGCTACACCTTC	CASSPLGENYGYTF
TRBV7-8	-	-	TRBJ2-3	TGTGCCAGCAGCCATCCCGACTTGGAGGGAAACACAGATACGCAGTATTTT	CASSHPDLEGNTDTQYF
TRBV28	-	-	TRBJ1-1	TGTGCCAGCAGTTCCGACAGAGGTTACACTGAAGCTTTCTTT	CASSSDRGYTEAFF
TRBV7-9	-	-	TRBJ1-2	TGTGCCAGCAGCTTAAACTCTAACTATGGCTACACCTTC	CASSLNSNYGYTF
TRBV7-3	-	TRBD2	TRBJ2-5	TGTGCCAGCAGCTCCGGACTAGCGGGAGTGGGGGGTCGGGAGACCCAGTACTTC	CASSSGLAGVGGRETQYF